This T cell receptor beta chain was recorded in a study of chemoradiotherapy in HPV16-positive cancers. The CDR3 totals 15 residues. Germline CDR1 and CDR2: MGHRA and YSYEKL. Trimming took 4 bases from V and 8 from J; bases not matched to a gene: 7. This table comes from immunoSEQ multiplex PCR, and its TCRdb copy is limited to in-frame clones, with some not included. The table lists 8,000 or so clones, approximately 80% of them singletons. The chain recombines TRBV4-1 with TRBJ1-4; 10 nucleotides match TRBD1. The sequencing used blood, collected from a patient who underwent chemoradiotherapy. This sequence was found in a human donor with HPV-associated anogenital cancer. CDR3 coding DNA: TGCGCCAGCAGCCGCGGACAGGGGGTAATGGAAAAACTGTTTTTT. Its protein product is CASSRGQGVMEKLFF.